Reported below is one TCR beta chain. In the PCR, 60 Vbeta and 13 Jbeta primers were used. The protocol was immunoSEQ multiplex PCR, while the TCRdb copy is restricted to in-frame clones and leaves out a portion. This table holds around 110,000 clones, roughly 79% found once. The V gene end was trimmed by 3 bases and the J gene end by 3 bases; junction bases not matched to a gene: 3. The CDR3 has 15 amino acids. From germline, CDR1 is SGDLS and CDR2 YYNGEE. The sample is drawn from a study of cytomegalovirus exposure and HLA in healthy donors. The clonotype comes from a woman under 40 in good health and CMV-seronegative. The gene calls are TRBV9 and TRBJ2-1, with 10 bases fitting TRBD2. Sequencing used PBMCs. CDR3 coding DNA: TGTGCCAGCAGCGACCCTAGCGGGGGCTACAATGAGCAGTTCTTC. This gives the protein CASSDPSGGYNEQFF.